The clone carrying this T cell receptor beta chain was counted once. Donation came from healthy HIV-negative adults that had no recent acute infections or vaccinations. The sample originates from a study of shared clonotypes between healthy human individuals. Investigators spread the genomic DNA of each subset evenly over several immunoSEQ plates. Using immunoSEQ multiplex PCR, the repertoire was profiled, and TCRdb retains in-frame clones only, with some absent. The sample lists about 700,000 clones; around 74% were seen once. The V gene end was trimmed by 0 bases and the J gene end by 12 bases; junction bases not matched to a gene: 6. The CDR3 length is 14 residues. Per germline, CDR1 SGHRS and CDR2 YFSETQ.

What was sequenced was memory CD4+ T cells sorted from blood. The sample's subset: CD45RA-negative fraction. The V and J genes are TRBV5-1 and TRBJ1-4, with 9 bases aligning to TRBD1. This sequence originates from a woman aged 25 to 45 in good health. The CDR3 protein is CASSLGQGVGELFF. CDR3 DNA: TGCGCCAGCAGCTTGGGACAGGGGGTAGGGGAACTGTTTTTT.